The subject of this entry is one T cell receptor (beta chain). Its target is unknown. The entry originates in a study of shared clonotypes between healthy human individuals. Findings of the study overall: Compared with memory subsets, naive subsets generally had larger estimated richness.

Germline-derived CDR1 and CDR2 are MNHEY and SVGAGI. This CDR3 region has 15 residues. The V gene lost 2 bases and the J gene lost 3 bases, with 14 bases spanning the gap. The repertoire was sequenced with immunoSEQ multiplex PCR; TCRdb's copy has only in-frame clones and lacks some. The sample contains some 2,100,000 clones, 90% to 96% of which appear only once. Sequenced material: naive CD4+ T cells sorted from blood. Noted subset: CD45RA+ positively selected. J is TRBJ2-7 and V is TRBV6-5; perhaps TRBD1 as D (5 bases). This receptor was taken from a young man in good health. The CDR3 reads CASSYGAGWSYEQYF. The CDR3 DNA follows: TGTGCCAGCAGTTACGGGGCAGGATGGAGCTACGAGCAGTACTTC.